This note documents a single T cell receptor beta chain sequence. This sample was taken from a study of OX40 agonist ivuxolimab in advanced cancers. CDR3 length: 11 amino acids. Trimming took 4 bases from V and 5 from J, leaving 5 bases between them. Germline V gene lookup returns CDR1 MNHEY and CDR2 SVGAGI. Libraries were prepared by immunoSEQ multiplex PCR; TCRdb keeps only in-frame clonotypes and omits some of them. The sample contains about 21,000 clones, approximately 89% of which appear only once. The gene calls are TRBV6-5 and TRBJ1-2; D not certain. The receptor was isolated from an adult with an advanced solid tumor such as melanoma, head and neck, liver or kidney cancer. Here the sequenced sample was CD4+ or CD8+ T cells sorted from blood, taken in a trial of the OX40 agonist ivuxolimab. CDR3 region: CASSSVYGYTF. In DNA form, the CDR3 reads TGTGCCAGCAGTTCCGTTTATGGCTACACCTTC.